These 21 T cell receptor beta chains were all obtained from the same sample, sequenced in a study of CD8+CD57+ T cells in acquired aplastic anemia. Genomic DNA templated the TCR beta VDJ and CDR3 profiling. TCRdb reprocessed the reads via MiXCR and lists one record per CDR3 protein. The sample includes about 200,000 distinct CDR3 sequences, roughly 60% of them seen just once. All sequencing subjects had displayed CD8+CD57+ cell expansion on flow cytometry. Source material: sorted CD4+, CD8+, or CD8+CD57+ T cells (not recorded which) from PBMCs. The receptors originated from a human donor with aplastic anemia.

This sequence joins TRBV5-5 and TRBJ2-2, with D hard to call. In germline, CDR1 is SGHKS, CDR2 YYEKEE (reference sequence). Trimming removed 4 bases from V and 2 bases from J, with 12 bases in between. This CDR3 spans 15 amino acids. CDR3 protein: CASSILDPNTGELFF. For the CDR3, the DNA is TGTGCCAGCAGCATACTGGACCCAAACACCGGGGAGCTGTTTTTT. The variable domain in full, completed from reference TRBV5-5 and TRBJ2-2, reads DAGVTQSPTHLIKTRGQQVTLRCSPISGHKSVSWYQQVLGQGPQFIFQYYEKEERGRGNFPDRFSARQFPNYSSELNVNALLLGDSALYLCASSILDPNTGELFFGEGSRLTVL.

Notes on this clonotype: An end of the junction does not agree with germline; a read error may underlie this. The chain combines TRBV25-1 with TRBJ2-2; D tentatively fits TRBD1 or TRBD2 (5 bases each). The CDR3 sequence is 14 residues long. Per germline, CDR1 MGHDK and CDR2 SYGVNS. The CDR3 nucleotides read TGTTCCAGCAGTGCCGGGGCGGGCACCGGGGAGCTGTTTTTT. It is translated as CSSSAGAGTGELFF.

The rearrangement uses TRBV9 and TRBJ1-1; D ambiguous. V was trimmed by 0 bases and J by 0 bases, leaving 6 bases between them. Germline-derived CDR1 and CDR2 are SGDLS and YYNGEE. The CDR3 is 14 residues long. Here the CDR3 DNA reads TGTGCCAGCAGCGTAGGCGGCATGAACACTGAAGCTTTCTTT. Protein: CASSVGGMNTEAFF.

The table lists this clonotype with a count of one. V is TRBV27 and J is TRBJ2-4; 9 nucleotides line up with TRBD1. The V and J ends lost 5 bases and 0 bases, in that order; junction bases with no gene match: 14. The CDR3 extends over 19 amino acids. The germline CDR1 and CDR2 sequences are MNHEY and SMNVEV (reference sequence). The CDR3 region has the DNA TGTGCCAGCAGTCCTAGACAGGGGGTAGGAGAAATAGCCAAAAACATTCAGTACTTC. This encodes CASSPRQGVGEIAKNIQYF.

The J gene is TRBJ1-1, the V gene TRBV2; 8 bases map to TRBD1. CDR3 length equals 15 residues. The germline V gene encodes CDR1 SNHLY and CDR2 FYNNEI. The V gene end was trimmed by 7 bases and the J gene end by 4 bases; junction bases not matched to a gene: 11. This CDR3 is CASTLFQTGGTEAFF. CDR3 in DNA: TGTGCCAGCACCTTATTCCAAACAGGGGGCACTGAAGCTTTCTTT.

This clonotype was seen only once. The rearrangement uses TRBV14 and TRBJ2-1; D ambiguous. Trimming removed 2 bases from V and 6 bases from J, with 14 bases in between. This CDR3 comprises 15 residues. Germline V gives CDR1 SGHDN, CDR2 FVKESK. The CDR3 region is CASSQFQAASNEQFF. The CDR3 DNA follows: TGTGCCAGCAGCCAATTCCAAGCTGCCAGCAATGAGCAGTTCTTC.

By sample share, this clonotype is medium-sized. This chain joins TRBV15 and TRBJ2-7, with D perhaps assigned TRBD1 or TRBD2 (5 bases each). The CDR3 is 19 amino acids. V lost 0 bases and J lost 2, with 23 bases in between. Germline V gene sequence: CDR1 LNHNV, CDR2 YYDKDF (reference sequence). The CDR3 loop is CATSRDGTGGAGRAYEQYF. In DNA form, the CDR3 reads TGTGCCACCAGCAGAGACGGAACCGGTGGGGCGGGCCGTGCCTACGAGCAGTACTTC.

The V and J genes are TRBV29-1 and TRBJ1-1; TRBD1 is a possible D gene (5 bases). The CDR3 sequence is 12 residues long. Trimming removed 2 bases from V and 4 bases from J, with 8 bases in between. Germline V gene data show CDR1 as SQVTM and CDR2 as ANQGSEA. The CDR3 spells CSVETGSTEAFF. Written as DNA, the CDR3 is TGCAGCGTTGAAACAGGAAGCACTGAAGCTTTCTTT.

This chain links TRBV12-3 or TRBV12-4 with TRBJ2-1, with a tentative D call TRBD1 (6 bases). The CDR3 has 14 amino acids. V was pared by 2 bases and J by 4 bases, with 9 bases between. CDR3 sequence: CASSLIGQYNEQFF. CDR3 coding DNA: TGTGCCAGCAGTTTAATAGGACAGTACAATGAGCAGTTCTTC.

The chain couples TRBV15 to TRBJ2-4; no clear D gene. Germline values: CDR1 LNHNV, CDR2 YYDKDF (reference sequence). V was clipped by 0 bases and J by 0 bases, with 15 bases between them. This CDR3 contains 18 residues. Written as DNA, the CDR3 is TGTGCCACCAGCAGAGATAGGGCCCTCCCGGGAGCCAAAAACATTCAGTACTTC. Residues: CATSRDRALPGAKNIQYF.

At least ten counts were recorded for this clonotype. The V gene is TRBV12-3 or TRBV12-4, the J gene TRBJ1-2, with D maybe TRBD1 (5 bases). V dropped 1 base and J dropped 4 bases, with 16 bases sitting between them. The CDR3 totals 16 residues. The CDR3 protein is CASSLGAGRDFYGYTF. As DNA, the CDR3 is TGTGCCAGCAGTTTAGGGGCAGGGAGGGATTTCTATGGCTACACCTTC.

This clonotype was counted many times. Written as DNA, the CDR3 is TGTGCCAGCAGCTTAGAGCCCTACGAGCAGTACTTC. Protein: CASSLEPYEQYF. This chain joins TRBV13 and TRBJ2-7; D unclear. Per the germline V gene, CDR1 is PRHDT and CDR2 is FYEKMQ (reference sequence). The CDR3 is 12 residues long. V was cut by 1 base and J by 2 bases, with 3 bases left in between.

This clonotype was counted many times. The V and J genes are TRBV5-1 and TRBJ2-1; the match to TRBD2 covers 10 bases. The CDR3 has 15 residues. V shed 2 bases and J 8 bases; nucleotides not matched to a gene: 7. Germline assignment: CDR1 SGHRS and CDR2 YFSETQ. CDR3 loop: CASSFTSGVWYEQFF. CDR3 in DNA: TGCGCCAGCAGCTTTACTAGCGGGGTGTGGTATGAGCAGTTCTTC.

The V gene is TRBV6-5, the J gene TRBJ2-3; 7 bases are shared with TRBD2. The trim removed 10 bases at V and 0 bases at J, leaving 7 bases unmatched. The CDR3 covers 14 residues. Per germline, CDR1 MNHEY and CDR2 SVGAGI. The DNA of the CDR3 is TGTGCCACCCGAGCGGGAATCAGCACAGATACGCAGTATTTT. Translation gives CATRAGISTDTQYF.

Notes on this clonotype: Sequence at one end of the junction differs from germline and may be a read error. This sequence joins TRBV29-1 and TRBJ2-2, with D possibly being TRBD2 (5 bases). Per germline, CDR1 SQVTM and CDR2 ANQGSEA. The CDR3 spans 13 residues. CDR3 amino acids: CSVVSAVNGKLFF. The CDR3, as DNA: TGCAGCGTTGTTTCAGCGGTGAACGGGAAGCTGTTTTTT.

The chain couples TRBV4-2 to TRBJ1-4; D remains ambiguous. CDR1 and CDR2 (germline): LGHNA, YNFKEQ. V lost 5 bases and J 5 bases, leaving 12 bases between the germline ends. This CDR3 is built from 14 residues. The CDR3 DNA sequence: TGTGCCAGCAGCACCGGGAGAGGAAATGAAAAACTGTTTTTT. The encoded protein is CASSTGRGNEKLFF.

The chain employs TRBV15 and TRBJ2-1, with D unclear. V was cut by 1 base and J by 8 bases, with 15 bases left in between. The CDR3 is made up of 15 amino acids. From germline, CDR1 is LNHNV and CDR2 YYDKDF (reference sequence). CDR3 nucleotide sequence: TGTGCCACCAGCAGAGTAGCTGGTGCAAGGGATGAGCAGTTCTTC. It codes for CATSRVAGARDEQFF.

In this sample, this clonotype turned up a few times. V is TRBV20-1 and J is TRBJ2-7; the match to TRBD2 covers 10 bases. The CDR3 length is 15 residues. V shed 0 bases and J 2 bases; nucleotides not matched to a gene: 4. Looked up from germline, CDR1 is DFQATT and CDR2 is SNEGSKA (reference sequence). Here the CDR3 reads CSARDGLAGAYEQYF. CDR3 in DNA: TGCAGTGCTAGAGATGGGCTAGCGGGAGCCTACGAGCAGTACTTC.

Comment on this clonotype: As the CDR3 is not closed by the conserved phenylalanine or tryptophan, this likely results from a read error. This chain joins TRBV15 and TRBJ2-7; D remains unclear. Trimming shortened V by 1 base and J by 3 bases, and 7 bases separated the two germline ends. This CDR3 has 13 residues. Germline V CDR1 and CDR2: LNHNV, YYDKDF (reference sequence). The DNA of the CDR3 is TGTGCCACCAGCAGAGTCACGTACTACGAGCAGTACCTC. This gives the protein CATSRVTYYEQYL.

The chain uses TRBV10-3 and TRBJ1-2; D call uncertain. Germline values: CDR1 ENHRY, CDR2 SYGVKD. With 0 bases removed from V and 4 bases from J, the gap between germline ends came to 12 bases. This CDR3 has 15 amino acids. The CDR3 sequence: CAISESTQRIYGYTF. The CDR3 DNA follows: TGTGCCATCAGTGAGTCGACTCAACGGATCTATGGCTACACCTTC.

The chain joins TRBV20-1 to TRBJ2-7, with D tentatively TRBD2 (5 bases). Germline assignment: CDR1 DFQATT and CDR2 SNEGSKA (reference sequence). The CDR3 runs 13 residues. Trimming pared 1 base from V and 3 bases from J, leaving 10 bases between. CDR3 sequence: CSARGLGSYEQYF. DNA of the CDR3: TGCAGTGCTAGAGGGCTGGGGAGCTACGAGCAGTACTTC.